A single sample gave rise to the 30 T cell receptor beta chains below, sequenced in a study of T cell changes during pregnancy in multiple sclerosis. Here immunoSEQ multiplex PCR was the method, and the copy in TCRdb shows in-frame clones only, minus some. The sample holds around 57,000 clones; 80% to 95% are singletons and the top ten take around 0.16%. This material consisted of CD4+ T cells from peripheral blood mononuclear cells, taken after pregnancy. These receptors were collected from a female donor in good health, enrolled as a control in a pregnancy study.

The gene calls are TRBV6-5 and TRBJ1-1; 8 nucleotides agree with TRBD1. V shed 6 bases and J 4 bases; nucleotides not matched to a gene: 7. The CDR3 loop spans 14 amino acids. Germline loops: CDR1 MNHEY, CDR2 SVGAGI. As DNA, the CDR3 is TGTGCCAGCAGAGTCCAGGGGGCTAGCACTGAAGCTTTCTTT. Residues: CASRVQGASTEAFF.

The chain couples TRBV2 to TRBJ2-3; perhaps TRBD2 as D (5 bases). CDR1 and CDR2 (germline): SNHLY, FYNNEI. Trimming removed 3 bases at V and 1 base at J, with 11 bases between. This CDR3 spans 15 amino acids. As DNA, the CDR3 is TGTGCCAGCAGTGATATGAGGGCCGGCACAGATACGCAGTATTTT. Translated: CASSDMRAGTDTQYF.

V is TRBV7-8 and J is TRBJ1-4, with TRBD1 identical over 9 bases. The V and J ends lost 5 bases and 8 bases, in that order; junction bases with no gene match: 6. Germline V gives CDR1 SGHVS, CDR2 FQNEAQ. The CDR3 is 14 amino acids. The CDR3 is CASSQNRGREKLFF. In DNA, the CDR3 is TGTGCCAGCAGCCAAAACAGGGGGCGAGAAAAACTGTTTTTT.

The V call is TRBV7-9, the J call TRBJ2-3; D is possibly TRBD1 (6 bases). Trimming left V 5 bases short and J 6 bases short, with 12 bases between. The CDR3 runs 13 residues. Germline V gene data show CDR1 as SEHNR and CDR2 as FQNEAQ (reference sequence). CDR3 DNA sequence: TGTGCCAGCAGCATCGGGACATTGGATACGCAGTATTTT. It translates to CASSIGTLDTQYF.

The chain combines TRBV6-6 with TRBJ1-5; D ambiguous. CDR3 length equals 14 residues. Germline CDR1 reads MNHNY; CDR2 reads SVGAGI (reference sequence). As DNA, the CDR3 is TGTGCGTCGCGGGGAGCGGATCGCAATCAGCCCCAGCATTTT. It specifies CASRGADRNQPQHF.

V is TRBV28 and J is TRBJ2-7; possibly TRBD1 for D (5 bases). This CDR3 has 15 amino acids. Trimming took off 2 bases at V and 4 bases at J, with 15 bases between the two ends. The germline V gene encodes CDR1 MDHEN and CDR2 SYDVKM. The CDR3 is CASSLRAGINYEQYF. The CDR3 DNA reads as TGTGCCAGCAGTTTACGGGCAGGGATTAATTACGAGCAGTACTTC.

This chain links TRBV28 with TRBJ1-6, with D tentatively TRBD1 (5 bases). Germline CDR1 and CDR2: MDHEN and SYDVKM. V dropped 8 bases and J dropped 12 bases, with 17 bases sitting between them. This CDR3 region has 13 residues. The CDR3 nucleotides read TGTGCCAGCTGTTATACCGCCGGGGGACCCCTCCACTTT. Translated: CASCYTAGGPLHF.

This sequence joins TRBV6-4 and TRBJ1-1, with 8 bases fitting TRBD1. V lost 4 bases to trimming and J lost 1 base; unmatched junction nucleotides: 5. Germline CDR1 MRHNA, CDR2 SNTAGT. The CDR3 has 15 residues. CDR3 protein: CASSVQGGSNTEAFF. The CDR3 DNA reads TGTGCCAGCAGTGTACAGGGGGGGTCGAACACTGAAGCTTTCTTT.

V gene TRBV18 combines with J gene TRBJ1-1; D gene unclear. V lost 6 bases, J lost 0 bases, and 14 bases lay in between. CDR3 length equals 15 residues. The germline V gene has CDR1 KGHSH and CDR2 LQKENI. DNA for the CDR3: TGTGCCAGCTCCGTTGGGCTGGTGATGAACACTGAAGCTTTCTTT. Protein sequence: CASSVGLVMNTEAFF.

V and J are TRBV7-2 and TRBJ2-7; 11 nucleotides line up with TRBD1. V gave up 5 bases and J gave up 6 bases; unmatched junction bases: 9. The CDR3 is 15 amino acids. CDR1 and CDR2 (germline): SGHTA, FQGNSA. The CDR3 protein is CASSPPGTGGREQYF. CDR3 sequence (DNA): TGTGCCAGCAGCCCACCCGGGACAGGGGGGCGCGAGCAGTACTTC.

The rearrangement joins TRBV6-6 to TRBJ1-2, with a weak D call TRBD1 (5 bases). This CDR3 is 13 amino acids long. Deletions cut 4 bases from V and 0 bases from J, with 6 bases between. The germline CDR1 and CDR2 sequences are MNHNY and SVGAGI (reference sequence). DNA for the CDR3: TGTGCCAGCAGTTCAGGGTCTAACTATGGCTACACCTTC. Protein: CASSSGSNYGYTF.

The rearrangement uses TRBV7-3 and TRBJ2-2; 10 bases agree with TRBD1. Germline lookup yields CDR1 SGHTA and CDR2 FQGTGA. The CDR3 is 16 amino acids. The junction had 7 bases not matched to a gene; V was cut back by 5 bases and J by 4 bases. CDR3 in DNA: TGTGCCAGCAGCCCCCAGGGACAGGGGATCACCGGGGAGCTGTTTTTT. Its translation is CASSPQGQGITGELFF.

V and J are TRBV5-5 and TRBJ2-1, with D perhaps TRBD1 (6 bases). V was shortened by 2 bases and J by 6 bases, with 15 bases between the two germline ends. The CDR3 covers 15 residues. Germline-derived CDR1 and CDR2 are SGHKS and YYEKEE (reference sequence). CDR3 DNA sequence: TGTGCCAGCAGCTTAAAGTGGGGGCCGATCAATGAGCAGTTCTTC. Translating it yields CASSLKWGPINEQFF.

This rearrangement joins TRBV5-6 to TRBJ1-2; 8 bases align to TRBD1. Germline V CDR1 and CDR2: SGHDT, YYEEEE. J lost 2 bases, V lost 4 bases, and 10 bases had no gene match. There are 16 residues in the CDR3. DNA of the CDR3: TGTGCCAGCAGCCCAATAAGACAGGGGACAAACTATGGCTACACCTTC. Protein product: CASSPIRQGTNYGYTF. Complete variable domain (other parts from reference TRBV5-6 and TRBJ1-2): DAGVTQSPTHLIKTRGQQVTLRCSPKSGHDTVSWYQQALGQGPQFIFQYYEEEERQRGNFPDRFSGHQFPNYSSELNVNALLLGDSALYLCASSPIRQGTNYGYTFGSGTRLTVV.

This clone was detected only once. The rearrangement joins TRBV18 to TRBJ2-6; D is possibly TRBD1 (6 bases). CDR3 size: 15 residues. The germline V gene has CDR1 KGHSH and CDR2 LQKENI. CDR3 bases: TGTGGCACGAGACAGGTTTCCTCTGGGGCCAACGTCCTGACTTTC. Translating it yields CGTRQVSSGANVLTF.

The rearrangement links TRBV15 to TRBJ2-1; no firm D call. V lost 2 bases and J 8 bases, leaving 10 bases between the germline ends. Germline loops: CDR1 LNHNV, CDR2 YYDKDF (reference sequence). CDR3 length: 13 residues. CDR3 DNA: TGTGCCACCAGCAGAAAGCTTTATGATGAGCAGTTCTTC. It encodes CATSRKLYDEQFF.

V is TRBV6-6 and J is TRBJ2-7, with TRBD1 matching over 8 bases. CDR3 length: 12 amino acids. Unmatched junction bases numbered 3, after V lost 6 bases and J lost 5 bases. CDR1 MNHNY and CDR2 SVGAGI come from the germline V gene (reference sequence). The CDR3 DNA reads as TGTGCCAGCAGAGCGGACAGGGACGAGCAGTACTTC. This translates into CASRADRDEQYF.

The gene calls are TRBV18 and TRBJ2-3; D not resolved. There are 13 residues in the CDR3. The germline V gene encodes CDR1 KGHSH and CDR2 LQKENI. Trimming cost V 3 bases and J 0 bases, with 4 bases left between them. CDR3 DNA sequence: TGTGCCAGCTCACCCCAGAGCACAGATACGCAGTATTTT. This translates into CASSPQSTDTQYF.

The chain joins TRBV6-5 to TRBJ2-7, with 7 bases that match TRBD1. This CDR3 has 12 residues. J was trimmed by 2 bases and V by 8 bases; bases with no gene match: 3. In germline, CDR1 is MNHEY, CDR2 SVGAGI. CDR3 in amino acids: CASRDRTYEQYF. CDR3 coding DNA: TGTGCCAGCCGGGACAGAACCTACGAGCAGTACTTC.

The chain recombines TRBV5-5 with TRBJ2-7; the D gene is possibly TRBD2 (6 bases). The germline V gene encodes CDR1 SGHKS and CDR2 YYEKEE (reference sequence). This CDR3 spans 16 amino acids. V was cut by 4 bases and J by 5 bases, with 22 bases left in between. In DNA, the CDR3 is TGTGCCAGCAGCCCAAAAACTAGGACCGGCGGGGACGAGCAGTACTTC. Translating gives CASSPKTRTGGDEQYF. The variable domain in full, completed from reference TRBV5-5 and TRBJ2-7, reads DAGVTQSPTHLIKTRGQQVTLRCSPISGHKSVSWYQQVLGQGPQFIFQYYEKEERGRGNFPDRFSARQFPNYSSELNVNALLLGDSALYLCASSPKTRTGGDEQYFGPGTRLTVT.

This rearrangement joins TRBV9 to TRBJ2-7; possible D gene TRBD2, 6 bases. The CDR3 covers 14 residues. Germline assignment: CDR1 SGDLS and CDR2 YYNGEE. V was shortened by 3 bases and J by 1 base, with 11 bases between the two germline ends. The CDR3 is CASSEAGTSYEQYF. CDR3 in DNA: TGTGCCAGCAGCGAGGCAGGGACTTCCTACGAGCAGTACTTC.

This clone was seen a few times. The chain uses TRBV28 and TRBJ1-5, with D hard to call. With 6 bases removed from V and 8 bases from J, the gap between germline ends came to 11 bases. The germline V gene has CDR1 MDHEN and CDR2 SYDVKM. The CDR3 runs to 12 residues. CDR3 loop: CASSTNVEPQHF. The CDR3 coding sequence is TGTGCCAGCAGCACAAACGTTGAGCCCCAGCATTTT.

V is TRBV4-1 and J is TRBJ1-1, with TRBD1 matching over 10 bases. V gave up 3 bases and J gave up 3 bases; unmatched junction bases: 4. Germline CDR1 is MGHRA and CDR2 is YSYEKL. This CDR3 is 15 amino acids long. DNA for the CDR3: TGCGCCAGCAGCCAGGCCGGGACAGGGGACACTGAAGCTTTCTTT. Translated: CASSQAGTGDTEAFF.

This clone was observed a few times. This rearrangement joins TRBV6-6 to TRBJ2-1; D unresolved. Germline assignment: CDR1 MNHNY and CDR2 SVGAGI (reference sequence). The CDR3 consists of 16 residues. Between the trimmed V and J ends, which lost 6 bases and 0 bases, there was a span of 15 bases. In DNA form, the CDR3 reads TGTGCCAGCAGCCCCCGAGAGCTGAGCTCCTACAATGAGCAGTTCTTC. Residues: CASSPRELSSYNEQFF.

The chain employs TRBV7-2 and TRBJ1-2, with 7 nucleotides matching TRBD1. J gave up 8 bases and V 1 base, and 10 bases lay outside the gene matches. This CDR3 has 15 residues. Germline loops: CDR1 SGHTA, CDR2 FQGNSA. The CDR3 nucleotides are TGTGCCAGCAGCTTAGGGGGGACAGCCCTGGGGGGCTACACCTTC. This gives the protein CASSLGGTALGGYTF.

The chain has TRBV28 and TRBJ1-1, with 9 nucleotides matching TRBD1. Germline V CDR1 and CDR2: MDHEN, SYDVKM. The CDR3 covers 14 residues. Trimming at V came to 7 bases and at J to 4 bases, leaving 7 bases not matched to a gene. The CDR3 loop reads CASNERTGVTEAFF. For the CDR3, the DNA is TGTGCCAGCAACGAGAGGACAGGGGTCACTGAAGCTTTCTTT.

The genes are TRBV6-5 and TRBJ1-2; no reliable D call. The CDR3 consists of 13 residues. Trimming left V 0 bases short and J 4 bases short, with 6 bases between. The V gene's germline CDR1 is MNHEY and CDR2 SVGAGI. CDR3 nucleotides: TGTGCCAGCAGTTACTCAGCCGCCTATGGCTACACCTTC. Translating it yields CASSYSAAYGYTF.

The rearrangement uses TRBV18 and TRBJ1-1; D unresolved. The length of the CDR3 is 13 residues. Looked up from germline, CDR1 is KGHSH and CDR2 is LQKENI. V lost 5 bases to trimming and J lost 1 base, with 8 bases between them. CDR3 residues: CASSFSRNTEAFF. DNA for the CDR3: TGTGCCAGCTCATTTAGTAGGAACACTGAAGCTTTCTTT.

The chain carries TRBV25-1 and TRBJ1-1; D is perhaps TRBD1 (5 bases). V was shortened by 6 bases and J by 1 base, with 15 bases between the two germline ends. The germline V gene encodes CDR1 MGHDK and CDR2 SYGVNS. This CDR3 has 15 residues. The CDR3 protein is CASSTLGHSNTEAFF. CDR3 bases: TGTGCCAGCAGCACTCTCGGACACTCGAACACTGAAGCTTTCTTT.

The chain couples TRBV28 to TRBJ1-2; 8 bases map to TRBD1. The junction had 11 bases not matched to a gene; V was cut back by 5 bases and J by 0 bases. Germline values: CDR1 MDHEN, CDR2 SYDVKM. This CDR3 region has 17 residues. The CDR3 sequence: CASSPPGTGPTNYGYTF. CDR3 nucleotide sequence: TGTGCCAGCAGTCCACCCGGGACAGGCCCAACTAACTATGGCTACACCTTC.